This record concerns one T cell receptor (beta chain) sequence. What it binds is unknown. The germline gives CDR1 MDHEN, CDR2 SYDVKM. There are 18 residues in the CDR3. Trimming cost V 7 bases and J 1 base, with 22 bases left between them. This sample was included in a study of cytomegalovirus exposure and HLA in healthy donors. This PCR relied on a set of 60 Vbeta primers and 13 Jbeta primers. Some clones are missing from TCRdb's copy, which holds only in-frame ones; the method was immunoSEQ multiplex PCR. The table lists roughly 140,000 clones, around three fifths of them singletons. Notes on the study in general: An analysis done earlier found most TCR beta V segments productive about 90% or about 30% of the time. A further, later analysis showed that HLA-associated TCR beta chains (compared with equally common others) were more clonally expanded. Association with HLA alleles at 0.05 false discovery rate was found for around 17,000 TCR beta sequences in a later analysis.

The chain uses TRBV28 and TRBJ2-2; TRBD1 might be the D (5 bases). Sequencing was done on a sample of PBMCs. The source of this sequence is a woman younger than 45 in good health and CMV-seropositive. The CDR3 loop is CASNHQLYGQGNTGELFF. CDR3 in DNA: TGTGCCAGCAACCATCAGTTATACGGCCAGGGGAACACCGGGGAGCTGTTTTTT.